This T cell receptor beta chain is from a study of cytomegalovirus exposure and HLA in healthy donors. Use of 60 Vbeta and 13 Jbeta primers characterized the PCR. Some clones are missing from TCRdb's copy, which holds only in-frame ones; the method was immunoSEQ multiplex PCR. The table has over 150,000 clones, 65% to 85% seen once. Broader study findings: In vitro data verified three CMV-associated chains as specific for CMV antigens. Most likely, a cluster of highly shared sequence variants arose as a sequencing artifact.

Turning to this clone: What it binds is not known. Other DNA sequences in this sample translate to the same CDR3.

V lost 4 bases and J lost 6, with 13 bases in between. The CDR3 contains 13 residues. CDR1 and CDR2 (germline): SGDLS, YYNGEE. Sequenced sample: PBMCs. This chain uses TRBV9 with TRBJ1-1; unclear D gene. This TCR came from a woman in her 30s in good health and CMV-seronegative. The DNA for the CDR3 is TGTGCCAGCAGCACGCTTGAACTCTCTGAAGCTTTCTTT. Its protein product is CASSTLELSEAFF.